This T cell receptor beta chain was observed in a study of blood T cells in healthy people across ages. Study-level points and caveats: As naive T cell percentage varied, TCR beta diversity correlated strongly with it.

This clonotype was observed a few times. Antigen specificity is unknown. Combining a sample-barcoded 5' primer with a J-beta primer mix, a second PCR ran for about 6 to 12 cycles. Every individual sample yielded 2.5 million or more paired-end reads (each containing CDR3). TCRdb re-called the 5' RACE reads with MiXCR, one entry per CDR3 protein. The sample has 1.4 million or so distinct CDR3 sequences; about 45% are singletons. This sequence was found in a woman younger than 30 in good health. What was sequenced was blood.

The CDR3 here is CASSYSGRDNYGYTF. In DNA form, the CDR3 reads TGTGCCAGCAGTTACTCGGGCAGGGATAACTATGGCTACACCTTC. This chain joins TRBV6-6 and TRBJ1-2; D is perhaps TRBD1 (5 bases). Germline-derived CDR1 and CDR2 are MNHNY and SVGAGI (reference sequence). Trimming pared 0 bases from V and 1 base from J, leaving 9 bases between. This CDR3 contains 15 residues.